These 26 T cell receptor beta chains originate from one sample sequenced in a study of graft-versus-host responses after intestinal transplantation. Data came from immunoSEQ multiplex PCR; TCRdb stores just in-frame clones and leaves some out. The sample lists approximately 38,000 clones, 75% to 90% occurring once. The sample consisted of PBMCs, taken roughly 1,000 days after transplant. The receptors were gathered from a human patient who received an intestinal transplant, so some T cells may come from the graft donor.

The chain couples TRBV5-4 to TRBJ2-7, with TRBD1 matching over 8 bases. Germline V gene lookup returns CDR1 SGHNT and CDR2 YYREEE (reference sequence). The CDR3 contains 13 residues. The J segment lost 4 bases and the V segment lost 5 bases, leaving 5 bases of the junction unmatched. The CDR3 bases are TGTGCCAGCAGGGGACAGGACGGATACGAGCAGTACTTC. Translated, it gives CASRGQDGYEQYF. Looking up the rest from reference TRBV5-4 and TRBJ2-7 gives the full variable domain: ETGVTQSPTHLIKTRGQQVTLRCSSQSGHNTVSWYQQALGQGPQFIFQYYREEENGRGNFPPRFSGLQFPNYSSELNVNALELDDSALYLCASRGQDGYEQYFGPGTRLTVT.

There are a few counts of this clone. The DNA for the CDR3 is TGCAGCGTTGGCGATCAGCCCCAGCATTTT. This sequence encodes CSVGDQPQHF. The chain links TRBV29-1 to TRBJ1-5, with no clear D. The germline V and J ends were trimmed by 4 bases and 5 bases, with 3 bases remaining between them. The germline V gene encodes CDR1 SQVTM and CDR2 ANQGSEA. The CDR3 extends over 10 amino acids.

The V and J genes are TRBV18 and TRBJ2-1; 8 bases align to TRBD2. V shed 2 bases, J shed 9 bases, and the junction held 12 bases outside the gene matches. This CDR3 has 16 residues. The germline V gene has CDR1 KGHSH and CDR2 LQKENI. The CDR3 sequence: CASSPIYGAGVSEQFF. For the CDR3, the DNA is TGTGCCAGCTCACCAATCTATGGAGCGGGAGTAAGTGAGCAGTTCTTC. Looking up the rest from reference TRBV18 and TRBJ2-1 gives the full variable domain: NAGVMQNPRHLVRRRGQEARLRCSPMKGHSHVYWYRQLPEEGLKFMVYLQKENIIDESGMPKERFSAEFPKEGPSILRIQQVVRGDSAAYFCASSPIYGAGVSEQFFGPGTRLTVL.

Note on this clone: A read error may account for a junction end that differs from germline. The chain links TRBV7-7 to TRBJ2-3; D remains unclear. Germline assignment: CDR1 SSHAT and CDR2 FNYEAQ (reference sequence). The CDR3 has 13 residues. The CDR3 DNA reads TGTGCTAGCAGCCCCCCCGGTCTGGATACGCAGTATTTT. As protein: CASSPPGLDTQYF.

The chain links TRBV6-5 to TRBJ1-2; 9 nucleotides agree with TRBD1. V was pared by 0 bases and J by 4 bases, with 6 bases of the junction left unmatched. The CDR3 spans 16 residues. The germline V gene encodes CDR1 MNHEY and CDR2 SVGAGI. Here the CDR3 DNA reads TGTGCCAGCAGTTACTCTGGACAGGGGATGGGCTATGGCTACACCTTC. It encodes CASSYSGQGMGYGYTF.

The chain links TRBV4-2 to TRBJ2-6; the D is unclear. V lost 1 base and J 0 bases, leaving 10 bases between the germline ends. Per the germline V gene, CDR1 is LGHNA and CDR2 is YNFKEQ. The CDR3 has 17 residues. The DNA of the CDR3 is TGTGCCAGCAGCCAAGGCGGTAGCCACTCTGGGGCCAACGTCCTGACTTTC. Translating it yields CASSQGGSHSGANVLTF.

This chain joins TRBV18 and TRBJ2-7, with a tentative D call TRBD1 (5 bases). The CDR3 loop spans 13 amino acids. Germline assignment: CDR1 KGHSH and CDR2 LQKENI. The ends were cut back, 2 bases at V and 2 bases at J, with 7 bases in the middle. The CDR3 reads CASSPARAYEQYF. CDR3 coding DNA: TGTGCCAGCTCACCAGCCAGGGCCTACGAGCAGTACTTC.

The CDR3 reads CASSLRTGNEQFF. The DNA of the CDR3 is TGTGCCAGCAGCTTAAGGACGGGAAATGAGCAGTTCTTC. This sequence joins TRBV7-9 and TRBJ2-1; a possible D gene is TRBD2 (5 bases). Germline CDR1 reads SEHNR; CDR2 reads FQNEAQ (reference sequence). The CDR3 extends over 13 amino acids. V lost 2 bases and J 7 bases, leaving 9 bases between the germline ends.

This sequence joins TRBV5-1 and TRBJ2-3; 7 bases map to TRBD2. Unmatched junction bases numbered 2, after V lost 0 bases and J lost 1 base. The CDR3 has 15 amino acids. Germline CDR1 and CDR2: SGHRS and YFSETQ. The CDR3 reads CASSLVRGGTDTQYF. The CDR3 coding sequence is TGCGCCAGCAGCTTGGTCCGGGGGGGCACAGATACGCAGTATTTT. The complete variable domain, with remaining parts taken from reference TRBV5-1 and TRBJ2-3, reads KAGVTQTPRYLIKTRGQQVTLSCSPISGHRSVSWYQQTPGQGLQFLFEYFSETQRNKGNFPGRFSGRQFSNSRSEMNVSTLELGDSALYLCASSLVRGGTDTQYFGPGTRLTVL.

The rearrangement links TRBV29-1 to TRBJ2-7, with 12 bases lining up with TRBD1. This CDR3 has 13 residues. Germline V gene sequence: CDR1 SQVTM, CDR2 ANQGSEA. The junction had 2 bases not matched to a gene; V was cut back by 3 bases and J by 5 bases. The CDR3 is CSVEGQGANEQYF. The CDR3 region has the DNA TGCAGCGTTGAGGGACAGGGGGCGAACGAGCAGTACTTC.

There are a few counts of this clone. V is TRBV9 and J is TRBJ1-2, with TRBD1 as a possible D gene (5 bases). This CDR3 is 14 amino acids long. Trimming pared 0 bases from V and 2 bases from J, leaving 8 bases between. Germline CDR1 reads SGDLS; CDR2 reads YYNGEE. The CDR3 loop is CASSVGRGNYGYTF. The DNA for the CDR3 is TGTGCCAGCAGCGTAGGAAGGGGAAACTATGGCTACACCTTC.

In DNA, the CDR3 is TGTGCCAGCAGTTACGGCTCGACAGGGGGCGTCTATGGCTACACCTTC. Its protein product is CASSYGSTGGVYGYTF. This rearrangement joins TRBV6-5 to TRBJ1-2; 10 nucleotides line up with TRBD1. J was trimmed by 4 bases and V by 2 bases; bases with no gene match: 7. Germline assignment: CDR1 MNHEY and CDR2 SVGAGI. The CDR3 is made up of 16 amino acids.

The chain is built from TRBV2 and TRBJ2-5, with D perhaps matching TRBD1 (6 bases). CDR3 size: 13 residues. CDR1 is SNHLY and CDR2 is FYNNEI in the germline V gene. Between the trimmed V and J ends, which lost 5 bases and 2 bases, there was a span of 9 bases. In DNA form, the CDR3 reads TGTGCCAGCAGTTTACAGGGTCAAGAGACCCAGTACTTC. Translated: CASSLQGQETQYF.

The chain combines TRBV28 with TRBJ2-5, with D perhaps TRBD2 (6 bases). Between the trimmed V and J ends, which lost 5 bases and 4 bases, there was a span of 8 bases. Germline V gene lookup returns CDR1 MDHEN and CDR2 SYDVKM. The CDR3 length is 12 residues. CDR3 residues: CASSGTRETQYF. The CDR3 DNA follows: TGTGCCAGCAGTGGGACTCGAGAGACCCAGTACTTC.

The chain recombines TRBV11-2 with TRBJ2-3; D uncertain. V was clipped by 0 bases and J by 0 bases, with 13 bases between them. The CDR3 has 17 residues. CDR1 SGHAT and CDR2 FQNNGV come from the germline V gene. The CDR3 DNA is TGTGCCAGCAGCTTAGATCGGGTAGCTGCTAGCACAGATACGCAGTATTTT. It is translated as CASSLDRVAASTDTQYF.

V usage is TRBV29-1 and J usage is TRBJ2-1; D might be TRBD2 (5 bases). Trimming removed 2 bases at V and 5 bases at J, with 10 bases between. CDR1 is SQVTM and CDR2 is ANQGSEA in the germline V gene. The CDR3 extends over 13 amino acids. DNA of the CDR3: TGCAGCGTTGAATTCCCTAGCAACAATGAGCAGTTCTTC. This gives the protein CSVEFPSNNEQFF.

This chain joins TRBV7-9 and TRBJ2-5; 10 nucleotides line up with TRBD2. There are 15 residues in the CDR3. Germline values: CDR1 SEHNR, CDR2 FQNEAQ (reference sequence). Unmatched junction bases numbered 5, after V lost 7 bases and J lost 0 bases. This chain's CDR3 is CASNPLAGDQETQYF. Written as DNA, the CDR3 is TGTGCCAGCAACCCCCTAGCGGGGGACCAAGAGACCCAGTACTTC. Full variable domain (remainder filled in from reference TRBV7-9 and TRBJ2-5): DTGVSQNPRHKITKRGQNVTFRCDPISEHNRLYWYRQTLGQGPEFLTYFQNEAQLEKSRLLSDRFSAERPKGSFSTLEIQRTEQGDSAMYLCASNPLAGDQETQYFGPGTRLLVL.

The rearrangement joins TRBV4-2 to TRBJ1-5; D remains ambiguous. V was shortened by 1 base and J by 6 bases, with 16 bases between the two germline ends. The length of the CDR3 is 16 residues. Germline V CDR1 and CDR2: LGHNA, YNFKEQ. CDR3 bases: TGTGCCAGCAGCCAAGTTGACCGGGGTGCGGGTCAGCCCCAGCATTTT. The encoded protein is CASSQVDRGAGQPQHF.

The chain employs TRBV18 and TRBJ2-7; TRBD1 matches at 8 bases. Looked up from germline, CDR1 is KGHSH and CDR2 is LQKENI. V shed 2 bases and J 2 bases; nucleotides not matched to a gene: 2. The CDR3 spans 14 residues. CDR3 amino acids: CASSPGQGPYEQYF. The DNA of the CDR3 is TGTGCCAGCTCACCAGGACAGGGACCCTACGAGCAGTACTTC.

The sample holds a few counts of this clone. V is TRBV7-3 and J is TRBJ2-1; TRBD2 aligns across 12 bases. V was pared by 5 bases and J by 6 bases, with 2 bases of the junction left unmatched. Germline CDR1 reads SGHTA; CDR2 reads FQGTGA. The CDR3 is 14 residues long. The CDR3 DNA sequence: TGTGCCAGCAGCCTAGCGGGGGGGCTCAATGAGCAGTTCTTC. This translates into CASSLAGGLNEQFF. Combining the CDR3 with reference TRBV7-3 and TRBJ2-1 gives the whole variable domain GAGVSQTPSNKVTEKGKYVELRCDPISGHTALYWYRQSLGQGPEFLIYFQGTGAADDSGLPNDRFFAVRPEGSVSTLKIQRTERGDSAVYLCASSLAGGLNEQFFGPGTRLTVL.

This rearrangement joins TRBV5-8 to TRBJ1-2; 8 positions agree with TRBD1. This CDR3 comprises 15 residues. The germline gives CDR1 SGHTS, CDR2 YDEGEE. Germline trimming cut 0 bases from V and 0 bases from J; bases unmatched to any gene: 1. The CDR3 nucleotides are TGTGCCAGCAGCTTGGGGACAGGGACTAACTATGGCTACACCTTC. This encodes CASSLGTGTNYGYTF.

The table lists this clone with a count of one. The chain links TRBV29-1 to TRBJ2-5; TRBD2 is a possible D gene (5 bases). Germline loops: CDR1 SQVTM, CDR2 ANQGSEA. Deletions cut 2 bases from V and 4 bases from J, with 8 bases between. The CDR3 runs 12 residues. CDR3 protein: CSVERGPETQYF. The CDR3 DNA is TGCAGCGTTGAACGAGGGCCAGAGACCCAGTACTTC.

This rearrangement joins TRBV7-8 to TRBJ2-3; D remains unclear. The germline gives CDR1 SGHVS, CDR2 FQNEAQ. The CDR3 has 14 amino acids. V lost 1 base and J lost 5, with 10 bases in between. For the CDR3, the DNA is TGTGCCAGCAGCTTAGAGGCAAAAGGAGATACGCAGTATTTT. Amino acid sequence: CASSLEAKGDTQYF.

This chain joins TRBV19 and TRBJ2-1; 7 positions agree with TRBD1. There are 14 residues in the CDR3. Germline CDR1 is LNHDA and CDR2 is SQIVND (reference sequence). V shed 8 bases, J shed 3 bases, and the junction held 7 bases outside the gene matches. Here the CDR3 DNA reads TGTGCCAGTGGAACAGGGGAAGACTACAATGAGCAGTTCTTC. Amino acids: CASGTGEDYNEQFF.

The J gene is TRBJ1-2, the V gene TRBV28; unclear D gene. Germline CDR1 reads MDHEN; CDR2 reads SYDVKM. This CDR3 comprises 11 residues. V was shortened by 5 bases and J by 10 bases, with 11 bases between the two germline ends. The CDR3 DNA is TGTGCCAGCAGTACCCAGACAACCTACACCTTC. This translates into CASSTQTTYTF.

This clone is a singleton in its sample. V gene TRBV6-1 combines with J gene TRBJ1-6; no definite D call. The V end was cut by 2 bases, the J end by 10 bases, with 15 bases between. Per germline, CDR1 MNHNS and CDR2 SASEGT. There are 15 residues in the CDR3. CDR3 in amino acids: CASSEYRELNSPLHF. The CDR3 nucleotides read TGTGCCAGCAGTGAATATAGGGAGCTCAACTCACCCCTCCACTTT.